This entry lists 12 T cell receptor beta chains sequenced from one sample in a study of blood T cell repertoires in COVID-19. Using immunoSEQ multiplex PCR, the repertoire was profiled, and TCRdb retains in-frame clones only, with some absent. This sample has 65,000 to 95,000 clones, with about 79% found just once. Sequenced: peripheral blood. The receptors originated from a human donor in a cohort sampled during active COVID-19.

This sequence joins TRBV5-1 and TRBJ2-1, with TRBD2 identical over 8 bases. The CDR3 extends over 15 amino acids. V dropped 1 base and J dropped 5; count of bases not matched to a gene: 5. Germline loops: CDR1 SGHRS, CDR2 YFSETQ. The CDR3 region has the DNA TGCGCCAGCAGCTTGATCATAGCGGGGAACAATGAGCAGTTCTTC. It codes for CASSLIIAGNNEQFF.

The CDR3 sequence is CASSLDIGAPLHF. The CDR3 DNA is TGTGCCAGCAGCTTAGATATAGGGGCACCCCTCCACTTT. This chain uses TRBV7-9 with TRBJ1-6; maybe TRBD1 (5 bases). The V and J ends lost 1 base and 11 bases respectively, with 9 bases between them. The CDR3 totals 13 residues. The V gene's germline CDR1 is SEHNR and CDR2 FQNEAQ (reference sequence). Based on the CDR3 plus reference TRBV7-9 and TRBJ1-6, the full variable domain is DTGVSQNPRHKITKRGQNVTFRCDPISEHNRLYWYRQTLGQGPEFLTYFQNEAQLEKSRLLSDRFSAERPKGSFSTLEIQRTEQGDSAMYLCASSLDIGAPLHFGNGTRLTVT.

This chain links TRBV5-5 with TRBJ2-7; D possibly corresponds to TRBD1 (5 bases). Deletions cut 2 bases from V and 3 bases from J, with 9 bases between. Germline loops: CDR1 SGHKS, CDR2 YYEKEE (reference sequence). CDR3 length: 13 residues. The CDR3 region is CASSLAQDYEQYF. The CDR3 nucleotides read TGTGCCAGCAGCTTAGCACAGGACTACGAGCAGTACTTC.

The J gene is TRBJ2-3, the V gene TRBV18, with 7 bases lining up with TRBD1. The junction had 11 bases not matched to a gene; V was cut back by 3 bases and J by 2 bases. The germline V gene encodes CDR1 KGHSH and CDR2 LQKENI. The CDR3 consists of 17 residues. The CDR3 is CASSPINRGLTTDTQYF. For the CDR3, the DNA is TGTGCCAGCTCACCCATTAACAGGGGCCTTACCACAGATACGCAGTATTTT.

This clone was seen only once. This chain joins TRBV11-3 and TRBJ2-3, with a tentative D call TRBD2 (5 bases). V lost 1 base and J lost 2, with 13 bases in between. The CDR3 is 16 residues long. Germline V gives CDR1 SGHNT, CDR2 YENEEA. CDR3 sequence (DNA): TGTGCCAGCAGCTTAGGCCAGAGGGAAGTCACAGATACGCAGTATTTT. Amino acid sequence: CASSLGQREVTDTQYF.

The genes are TRBV19 and TRBJ1-2, with D possibly TRBD1 on 5 matching bases. The CDR3 consists of 14 residues. CDR1 and CDR2 (germline): LNHDA, SQIVND (reference sequence). V lost 5 bases to trimming and J lost 4 bases, with 14 bases between them. The CDR3 spells CASSPRGNSYGYTF. The DNA for the CDR3 is TGTGCCAGTAGTCCCCGGGGGAACTCCTATGGCTACACCTTC.

The gene calls are TRBV6-1 and TRBJ2-5; D gene ambiguous. The CDR3 extends over 15 amino acids. Trimming stripped 1 base from V and 4 bases from J, with 13 bases between. The germline gives CDR1 MNHNS, CDR2 SASEGT. The CDR3 reads CASSEGQFGGETQYF. The CDR3, as DNA: TGTGCCAGCAGTGAAGGCCAGTTTGGTGGAGAGACCCAGTACTTC.

The J gene is TRBJ2-4, the V gene TRBV29-1, with TRBD1 matching 10 bases. Unmatched junction bases numbered 5, after V lost 3 bases and J lost 3 bases. This CDR3 comprises 15 residues. Germline CDR1 SQVTM, CDR2 ANQGSEA. Written as DNA, the CDR3 is TGCAGCGTTGACGGGACAGGGGATGGCAAAAACATTCAGTACTTC. This encodes CSVDGTGDGKNIQYF.

This clone was counted a single time. V and J are TRBV24-1 and TRBJ2-1, with D possibly being TRBD2 (6 bases). The V and J ends lost 6 bases and 5 bases respectively, with 19 bases between them. Germline CDR1 and CDR2: KGHDR and SFDVKD. CDR3 length equals 16 residues. CDR3 in amino acids: CATSLTGEHLHNEQFF. The CDR3 bases are TGTGCCACCAGTTTAACGGGAGAACACCTTCACAATGAGCAGTTCTTC.

The chain employs TRBV5-1 and TRBJ2-7, with 7 bases lining up with TRBD2. Trimming at V came to 5 bases and at J to 3 bases, leaving 11 bases not matched to a gene. This CDR3 is 15 amino acids long. CDR1 SGHRS and CDR2 YFSETQ come from the germline V gene. The CDR3 loop is CASSPGGRAHYEQYF. The CDR3 region has the DNA TGCGCCAGCAGTCCCGGGGGGAGGGCCCACTACGAGCAGTACTTC.

This clone has just a few counts. This chain joins TRBV5-4 and TRBJ2-5; 15 bases are a match to TRBD2. Unmatched junction bases numbered 1, after V lost 3 bases and J lost 1 base. CDR3 length: 16 amino acids. Germline loops: CDR1 SGHNT, CDR2 YYREEE (reference sequence). CDR3 sequence reads: CASSSGLAGGQETQYF. CDR3 in DNA: TGTGCCAGCAGCTCGGGACTAGCGGGGGGCCAAGAGACCCAGTACTTC.

The genes are TRBV5-6 and TRBJ2-1, with D uncertain. V gave up 0 bases and J gave up 7 bases, with 5 bases separating them. Germline CDR1 SGHDT, CDR2 YYEEEE. The CDR3 covers 12 residues. The CDR3 bases are TGTGCCAGCAGCTTGGTGTCGAATGAGCAGTTCTTC. Translating gives CASSLVSNEQFF. The variable domain in full, completed from reference TRBV5-6 and TRBJ2-1, reads DAGVTQSPTHLIKTRGQQVTLRCSPKSGHDTVSWYQQALGQGPQFIFQYYEEEERQRGNFPDRFSGHQFPNYSSELNVNALLLGDSALYLCASSLVSNEQFFGPGTRLTVL.